This T cell receptor (beta chain) was sequenced for a study of T cells after yellow fever vaccination. Study-level findings and limits: Reappearance after the booster was seen for most primary-vaccination clones, at approximately 97% CD4 and less than 90% CD8. Although the secondary response was weaker, it peaked faster, at day 5 versus 15.

This clonotype has only a few counts. Its specificity is not known. Template switching with 5'RACE generated the TCR cDNA and added a universal primer site and UMIs. Via MiXCR, TCRdb re-called the 5' RACE reads, giving one row per CDR3 protein. The sample contains about 580,000 distinct CDR3 sequences, about 17% of which appear only once. This CDR3 spans 13 amino acids. Germline values: CDR1 KGHDR, CDR2 SFDVKD. V dropped 5 bases and J dropped 4; count of bases not matched to a gene: 1. The sample in question was PBMCs, obtained 5 to 6 days after the first yellow fever vaccination. The chain couples TRBV24-1 to TRBJ1-2; 9 bases are shared with TRBD1. The clonotype was recovered from a man younger than 30 who received the YFV17D yellow fever vaccine. This CDR3 reads CATSAGQGYGYTF. As DNA, the CDR3 is TGTGCCACCAGTGCGGGACAGGGCTATGGCTACACCTTC.